Here is one T cell receptor beta chain with its context. Germline V gene sequence: CDR1 LNHNV, CDR2 YYDKDF (reference sequence). The ends lost 2 bases at V and 4 bases at J; junction bases unmatched: 2. The CDR3 totals 15 residues. This sample is part of a study of blood T cell repertoires in COVID-19. Across the study: Some COVID-19 samples were acute and others convalescent; all came from the United States, Italy and Spain.

Ages ranged from roughly 18 to 95 years, with residence in fewer than 25 US areas. Profiling relied on immunoSEQ multiplex PCR, and the TCRdb table lists in-frame clones only, not all of them. This repertoire shows 250,000 or so clones, over 80% found once; its top ten account for 2.6%. The source material was PBMCs or T cells enriched from blood (not recorded which). This sequence joins TRBV15 and TRBJ1-4; the match to TRBD1 covers 9 bases. This TCR came from a woman under 40 with acute COVID-19. The CDR3, as DNA: TGTGCCACCAGCAGAAACAGGGGGCTTAATGAAAAACTGTTTTTT. Encoded protein: CATSRNRGLNEKLFF. Looking up the rest from reference TRBV15 and TRBJ1-4 gives the full variable domain: DAMVIQNPRYQVTQFGKPVTLSCSQTLNHNVMYWYQQKSSQAPKLLFHYYDKDFNNEADTPDNFQSRRPNTSFCFLDIRSPGLGDTAMYLCATSRNRGLNEKLFFGSGTQLSVL.